A single sample gave rise to the 20 T cell receptor beta chains below, sequenced in a study of cytomegalovirus exposure and HLA in healthy donors. PCR employed 60 Vbeta and 13 Jbeta primers. The protocol was immunoSEQ multiplex PCR, while the TCRdb copy is restricted to in-frame clones and leaves out a portion. In the table there are approximately 150,000 clones, approximately 84% of which are singletons. Sequences were obtained from PBMCs. The receptors shown here come from a woman younger than 30 in good health and CMV-seronegative.

This clone was seen only a few times. This rearrangement joins TRBV4-1 to TRBJ2-7; 8 nucleotides agree with TRBD2. The CDR3 is 15 amino acids. In germline, CDR1 is MGHRA, CDR2 YSYEKL. Trimming took 5 bases from V and 4 from J; bases not matched to a gene: 10. CDR3: CASSDSGLGGYEQYF. The CDR3 coding sequence is TGCGCCAGCAGCGATTCGGGACTAGGGGGTTACGAGCAGTACTTC.

The chain joins TRBV29-1 to TRBJ1-1; no firm D call. Germline CDR1 SQVTM, CDR2 ANQGSEA. The CDR3 contains 14 residues. Trimming shortened V by 4 bases and J by 3 bases, and 15 bases separated the two germline ends. The CDR3 DNA reads TGCAGCGTTGTACTTTTGCTCGCTGACACTGAAGCTTTCTTT. Translation: CSVVLLLADTEAFF.

The rearrangement uses TRBV7-9 and TRBJ2-7, with D hard to call. V was cut by 3 bases and J by 0 bases, with 12 bases left in between. This CDR3 comprises 15 residues. The germline V gene has CDR1 SEHNR and CDR2 FQNEAQ (reference sequence). The CDR3: CASSFRRGLSYEQYF. For the CDR3, the DNA is TGTGCCAGCAGCTTTAGAAGAGGCCTCTCCTACGAGCAGTACTTC.

This clone was observed a few times. This chain joins TRBV19 and TRBJ2-3; TRBD2 is a possible D gene (6 bases). Looked up from germline, CDR1 is LNHDA and CDR2 is SQIVND (reference sequence). The V end lost 3 bases, the J end lost 1 base, and 11 bases lay between the germline ends. CDR3 length: 15 residues. The CDR3 DNA reads as TGTGCCAGTAGTATTTCCTTAGCGGGCACAGATACGCAGTATTTT. It translates to CASSISLAGTDTQYF.

This clone was observed a handful of times. This sequence joins TRBV6-5 and TRBJ1-1; D unresolved. The germline V gene encodes CDR1 MNHEY and CDR2 SVGAGI. V was clipped by 7 bases and J by 5 bases, with 14 bases between them. This CDR3 spans 13 amino acids. The CDR3 sequence: CASTPTEGTEAFF. CDR3 in DNA: TGTGCCAGCACCCCCACGGAGGGAACTGAAGCTTTCTTT.

The chain links TRBV27 to TRBJ1-1, with a tentative D call TRBD1 (5 bases). CDR3 length: 19 amino acids. V gave up 6 bases and J gave up 5 bases, with 31 bases separating them. CDR1 and CDR2 from the germline V gene are MNHEY and SMNVEV (reference sequence). CDR3 bases: TGTGCCAGCAGCAAATTGGGCAAGGTCGCGGGGAATCGGGGGACTGAAGCTTTCTTT. It yields the protein CASSKLGKVAGNRGTEAFF.

This clone appeared a few times. This rearrangement joins TRBV29-1 to TRBJ2-5; 8 bases are shared with TRBD1. The CDR3 contains 13 residues. Losses at the gene ends were 8 bases for V and 7 bases for J; bases not matched to a gene: 12. In germline, CDR1 is SQVTM, CDR2 ANQGSEA. CDR3 bases: TGCAGCTATGATGCGGACAGGGTTGGGACCCAGTACTTC. As protein: CSYDADRVGTQYF.

This chain connects TRBV27 to TRBJ2-1; 10 bases fit TRBD2. The germline V gene encodes CDR1 MNHEY and CDR2 SMNVEV (reference sequence). The CDR3 has 16 amino acids. Trimming removed 6 bases from V and 8 bases from J; junction bases left unmatched: 13. The CDR3 DNA is TGTGCCAGCAGCCCGACCTTAGCGGGAGGTGTATATGAGCAGTTCTTC. This encodes CASSPTLAGGVYEQFF.

The chain combines TRBV5-1 with TRBJ1-2; the D gene is possibly TRBD1 (6 bases). This CDR3 has 16 residues. The germline CDR1 and CDR2 sequences are SGHRS and YFSETQ. The germline V and J ends were trimmed by 0 bases and 5 bases, with 17 bases remaining between them. This chain's CDR3 is CASSLATAGAQYGYTF. CDR3 nucleotide sequence: TGCGCCAGCAGCTTGGCCACGGCAGGGGCGCAATATGGCTACACCTTC.

The V call is TRBV15, the J call TRBJ2-7; D perhaps matches TRBD2 (5 bases). The V and J ends lost 0 bases and 2 bases respectively, with 11 bases between them. Germline CDR1 is LNHNV and CDR2 is YYDKDF (reference sequence). The CDR3 has 15 amino acids. CDR3 sequence (DNA): TGTGCCACCAGCAGAGACCCCACTAGTGCCTACGAGCAGTACTTC. It specifies CATSRDPTSAYEQYF.

The V gene is TRBV7-2, the J gene TRBJ2-3, with a tentative D call TRBD2 (6 bases). The germline V gene encodes CDR1 SGHTA and CDR2 FQGNSA. The CDR3 is made up of 15 amino acids. The germline V and J ends were trimmed by 5 bases and 4 bases, with 16 bases remaining between them. The CDR3 bases are TGTGCCAGCAGCGGATTAGCGGTCGTCGCAGATACGCAGTATTTT. Translating it yields CASSGLAVVADTQYF.

The table lists this clone with a count of one. The chain joins TRBV18 to TRBJ1-5; 7 nucleotides align to TRBD1. The CDR3 has 15 residues. Germline V gives CDR1 KGHSH, CDR2 LQKENI. The V segment lost 3 bases and the J segment 9 bases; nucleotides outside the gene matches: 11. The CDR3 region has the DNA TGTGCCAGCTCACCGACGGACAGGTCGGCGGGGCCCCAGCATTTT. Its translation is CASSPTDRSAGPQHF.

This clone was observed a handful of times. The chain links TRBV7-9 to TRBJ2-1; D possibly corresponds to TRBD2 (7 bases). Looked up from germline, CDR1 is SEHNR and CDR2 is FQNEAQ (reference sequence). The germline V and J ends were trimmed by 1 base and 7 bases, with 14 bases remaining between them. The CDR3 runs 15 residues. CDR3 bases: TGTGCCAGCAGCTTAGGGGGGGGCGATTGGAATGAGCAGTTCTTC. Its protein is CASSLGGGDWNEQFF.

The rearrangement uses TRBV4-1 and TRBJ2-1; the D gene is possibly TRBD2 (6 bases). V was trimmed by 2 bases and J by 0 bases, leaving 14 bases between them. The CDR3 consists of 17 residues. Germline lookup yields CDR1 MGHRA and CDR2 YSYEKL. CDR3 in DNA: TGCGCCAGCAGCCAATCAATTATCGGGAGCTCCTACAATGAGCAGTTCTTC. Translated, it gives CASSQSIIGSSYNEQFF.

This chain connects TRBV5-6 to TRBJ2-7; TRBD2 is a possible D gene (6 bases). Trimming cost V 4 bases and J 3 bases, with 14 bases left between them. Germline V lookup: CDR1 SGHDT, CDR2 YYEEEE. The CDR3 extends over 14 amino acids. CDR3 sequence (DNA): TGTGCCAGCAGCACCTGGACTACCAACTACGAGCAGTACTTC. Its translation: CASSTWTTNYEQYF.

The chain uses TRBV30 and TRBJ1-1; D gene uncertain. Trimming removed 0 bases at V and 4 bases at J, with 15 bases between. This CDR3 comprises 15 residues. The germline gives CDR1 GTSNPN, CDR2 SVGIG (reference sequence). The CDR3 coding sequence is TGTGCCTGGAGTGTATTGGTCAGTCGCCCCACTGAAGCTTTCTTT. This encodes CAWSVLVSRPTEAFF. Variable domain in full (rest from reference TRBV30 and TRBJ1-1): SQTIHQWPATLVQPVGSPLSLECTVEGTSNPNLYWYRQAAGRGLQLLFYSVGIGQISSEVPQNLSASRPQDRQFILSSKKLLLSDSGFYLCAWSVLVSRPTEAFFGQGTRLTVV.

This chain links TRBV5-1 with TRBJ1-4; TRBD1 aligns across 7 bases. The trim removed 4 bases at V and 8 bases at J, leaving 11 bases unmatched. The CDR3 length is 15 residues. Per the germline V gene, CDR1 is SGHRS and CDR2 is YFSETQ. The CDR3 DNA reads TGCGCCAGCAGCCCCCTCCGGGACAGAGACGAAAAACTGTTTTTT. Amino acid sequence: CASSPLRDRDEKLFF.

This clone has just a few counts. This rearrangement joins TRBV7-2 to TRBJ2-6; D ambiguous. V was cut by 1 base and J by 4 bases, with 5 bases left in between. Per the germline V gene, CDR1 is SGHTA and CDR2 is FQGNSA. This CDR3 spans 14 amino acids. CDR3 region: CASSLGSGANVLTF. In DNA, the CDR3 is TGTGCCAGCAGCTTAGGTTCGGGGGCCAACGTCCTGACTTTC. Full variable domain (outside the CDR3, taken from reference TRBV7-2 and TRBJ2-6): GAGVSQSPSNKVTEKGKDVELRCDPISGHTALYWYRQSLGQGLEFLIYFQGNSAPDKSGLPSDRFSAERTGGSVSTLTIQRTQQEDSAVYLCASSLGSGANVLTFGAGSRLTVL.

This clone has only a few counts. The V call is TRBV30, the J call TRBJ2-2; 14 bases match TRBD2. The length of the CDR3 is 17 residues. Germline CDR1 GTSNPN, CDR2 SVGIG (reference sequence). The V and J ends lost 6 bases and 5 bases, in that order; junction bases with no gene match: 11. The CDR3 here is CACSGTSGSGWTGELFF. CDR3 bases: TGTGCCTGCTCCGGGACTAGCGGGAGTGGGTGGACCGGGGAGCTGTTTTTT.

This clone was detected once. The chain joins TRBV5-6 to TRBJ1-2; TRBD1 might be the D (5 bases). The germline V gene encodes CDR1 SGHDT and CDR2 YYEEEE. The V gene lost 3 bases and the J gene lost 0 bases, with 6 bases spanning the gap. The CDR3 covers 13 residues. The CDR3 sequence is CASSSTANYGYTF. In DNA form, the CDR3 reads TGTGCCAGCAGCTCGACAGCTAACTATGGCTACACCTTC.